Here is one TCR beta chain with its context. The sample originates from a study of blood T cell repertoires in COVID-19. The wider study: Spain, Italy and the United States supplied samples that represented acute and convalescent COVID-19. The analysed material was cDNA or gDNA that came from T cells, B-cell-depleted T cells, or PBMCs.

TCRdb keeps only in-frame clones here, not all; method: immunoSEQ multiplex PCR. The sample yields around 60,000 clones, around 81% seen once. The source is a woman over 75 with acute or convalescent COVID-19. The sample consisted of peripheral blood.

CDR3 region: CASSTDRGRLETQYF. Here the CDR3 DNA reads TGTGCCAGCAGTACCGACAGGGGGCGGTTAGAGACCCAGTACTTC. The chain is built from TRBV6-5 and TRBJ2-5, with 10 bases matching TRBD1. Germline CDR1 MNHEY, CDR2 SVGAGI. The CDR3 runs to 15 residues. V shed 5 bases, J shed 4 bases, and the junction held 7 bases outside the gene matches.